The clone carrying this T cell receptor (beta chain) has only one observation. Sample-barcoded 5' priming and a J-beta primer mix drove a second PCR of about 6 to 12 cycles. Researchers report that each sample yielded at least 2.5 million CDR3-containing paired-end reads. TCRdb recomputed calls from the 5' RACE reads with MiXCR, one row per CDR3 protein. This table has hundreds of thousands of distinct CDR3 sequences, more than 40% appearing once. The sample originates from a study of blood T cells in healthy people across ages. V shed 8 bases, J shed 14 bases, and the junction held 14 bases outside the gene matches. The CDR3 runs to 14 residues.

This clonotype was obtained from an older woman in good health. Sequences were obtained from blood. The genes are TRBV12-3 or TRBV12-4 and TRBJ1-4; 10 bases align to TRBD1. The CDR3 coding sequence is TGTGCCAGCGGAGACAGGGGGCGCCTAGGGAACCTGTTTTTT. This encodes CASGDRGRLGNLFF.